The following is a T cell receptor beta chain sequence with its context. The sample is drawn from a study of shared T cell receptors in the human thymus. This table comes from immunoSEQ multiplex PCR, and its TCRdb copy is limited to in-frame clones, with some not included. The table shows hundreds of thousands of clones, with 75% to 80% occurring only once. Germline V lookup: CDR1 LNHDA, CDR2 SQIVND (reference sequence). Losses at the gene ends were 8 bases for V and 2 bases for J; bases not matched to a gene: 12. This CDR3 spans 16 amino acids. The same sample was also studied in work on human thymus T cells. That study adds: V and J gene usage appeared biased in thymic and blood repertoires.

The gene calls are TRBV19 and TRBJ1-3; TRBD1 matches at 7 bases. Sequenced sample: thymocytes. The source of this sequence is a boy under two years old with a congenital heart defect. As DNA, the CDR3 is TGTGCCAGTTACCAGGAAGATGACAGGGCTGGAAACACCATATATTTT. It codes for CASYQEDDRAGNTIYF.